Reported below is one T cell receptor beta chain. Its specificity is not known. The data belong to a study of T cell responses to AZD1222 COVID-19 vaccine. Findings and limits, study-wide: When two AZD1222 doses had been given, Spike-specific TCR breadth and depth rose.

Analyses pooled second doses at about 4 or about 12 weeks. Germline loops: CDR1 SGDLS, CDR2 YYNGEE. The length of the CDR3 is 14 residues. V was pared by 4 bases and J by 4 bases, with 4 bases of the junction left unmatched. The table came from immunoSEQ multiplex PCR; TCRdb's copy has only in-frame clones and leaves some out. The sample records around 170,000 clones, about nine tenths being singletons. This receptor was taken from an adult who received the AZD1222 COVID-19 vaccine. This specimen consisted of peripheral blood, obtained 28 days after the second AZD1222 dose. The chain employs TRBV9 and TRBJ2-7, with 11 positions matching TRBD2. CDR3 in amino acids: CASSPGTSGYEQYF. In DNA, the CDR3 is TGTGCCAGCAGCCCCGGGACTAGCGGTTACGAGCAGTACTTC.